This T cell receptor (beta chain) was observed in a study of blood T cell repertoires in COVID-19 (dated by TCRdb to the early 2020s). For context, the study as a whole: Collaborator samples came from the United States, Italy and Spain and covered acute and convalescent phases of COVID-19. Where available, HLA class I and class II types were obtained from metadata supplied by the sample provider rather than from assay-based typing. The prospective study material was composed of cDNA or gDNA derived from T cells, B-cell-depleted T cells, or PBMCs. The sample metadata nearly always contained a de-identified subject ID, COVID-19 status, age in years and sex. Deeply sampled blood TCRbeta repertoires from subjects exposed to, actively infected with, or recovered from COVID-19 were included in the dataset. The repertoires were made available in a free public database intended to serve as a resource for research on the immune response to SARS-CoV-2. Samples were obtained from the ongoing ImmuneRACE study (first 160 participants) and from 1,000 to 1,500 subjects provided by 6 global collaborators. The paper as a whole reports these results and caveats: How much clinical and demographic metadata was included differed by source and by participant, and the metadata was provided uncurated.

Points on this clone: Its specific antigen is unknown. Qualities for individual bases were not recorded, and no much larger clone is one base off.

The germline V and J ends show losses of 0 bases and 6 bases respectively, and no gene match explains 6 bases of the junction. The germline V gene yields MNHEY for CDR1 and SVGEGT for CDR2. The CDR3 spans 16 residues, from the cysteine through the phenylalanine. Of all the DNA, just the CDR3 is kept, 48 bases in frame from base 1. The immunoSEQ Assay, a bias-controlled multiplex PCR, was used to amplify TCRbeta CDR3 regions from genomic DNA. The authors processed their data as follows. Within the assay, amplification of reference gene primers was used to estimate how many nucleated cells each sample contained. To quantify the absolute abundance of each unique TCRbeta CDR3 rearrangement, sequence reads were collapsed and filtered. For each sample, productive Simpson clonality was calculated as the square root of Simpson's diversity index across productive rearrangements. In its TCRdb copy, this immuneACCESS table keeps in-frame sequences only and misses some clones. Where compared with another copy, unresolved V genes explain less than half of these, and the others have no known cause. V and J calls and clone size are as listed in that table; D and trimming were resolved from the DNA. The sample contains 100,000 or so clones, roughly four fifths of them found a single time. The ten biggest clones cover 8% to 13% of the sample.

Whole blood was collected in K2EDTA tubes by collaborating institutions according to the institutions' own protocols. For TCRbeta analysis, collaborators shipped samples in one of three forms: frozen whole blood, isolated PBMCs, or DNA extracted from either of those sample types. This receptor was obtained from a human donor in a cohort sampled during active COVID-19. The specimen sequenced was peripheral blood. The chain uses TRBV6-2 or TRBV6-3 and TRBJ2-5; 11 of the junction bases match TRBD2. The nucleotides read TGTGCCAGCAGTTACTCCCTGACTAGCGGGGCGAAGACCCAGTACTTC. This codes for CASSYSLTSGAKTQYF.